This is a list of T cell receptor beta chains from one sample in a study of breast tumors, draining lymph nodes, adjacent tissues. One entry per CDR3 protein results from TCRdb running MiXCR on the multiplex PCR reads. The sample contains approximately 180,000 distinct CDR3 sequences, roughly a third of which appear only once. Sequencing input: axillary lymph node tissue. These receptors were collected from a female donor with breast cancer. Some clones in this sample may be carry-over from other donors' samples. CDR3s include the opening cysteine and the closing phenylalanine or tryptophan. The D gene is left open where the match is weak. The size of a clone is reported for some rows only, either as once, few or many, or as a class for expanded clones.

D	size	V	J	DNA	CDR3
NA	many	TRBV19	TRBJ1-5	TGTGCCAGTAGCGGCCAGCATTATAGCAATCAGCCCCAGCATTTT	CASSGQHYSNQPQHF
NA	many	TRBV6-5	TRBJ1-4	TGTGCCAGCAGCAAAACCTTTATATCGGGATCTAATGAAAAACTGTTTTTT	CASSKTFISGSNEKLFF
NA	many	TRBV19	TRBJ2-1	TGTGCCAGTAGTATAGATCTGGTGGGCGAGCAGTTCTTC	CASSIDLVGEQFF
NA	NA	TRBV20-1	TRBJ2-7	TGCAGTGCTCCCCGACAGACCTCCTACGAGCAGTACTTC	CSAPRQTSYEQYF
NA	NA	TRBV7-9	TRBJ2-7	TGCGCCAGCAGCTACGGACCAGAGCGGTACTTC	CASSYGPERYF
TRBD1	many	TRBV9	TRBJ1-3	TGTGCCAGCAGCGTAGGCTCGACAGGGTTGCACACCATATATTTT	CASSVGSTGLHTIYF
NA	many	TRBV4-3	TRBJ2-3	TGCGCCAGCAGCCACGGGACACGCACAGATACGCAGTATTTT	CASSHGTRTDTQYF
NA	many	TRBV24-1	TRBJ2-1	TGTGCCACCGCCCCCGGGGTACCTAAATCCGATGAGCAGTTCTTC	CATAPGVPKSDEQFF
NA	NA	TRBV4-1	TRBJ2-7	TGCGCCAGCAGCCAAGGTTCGGGGGAGACTAGCTACGAGCAGTACTTC	CASSQGSGETSYEQYF
NA	NA	TRBV28	TRBJ1-2	TGTGCCAACAGTTTATTAGGGGGAGGAGGCTACACCTTC	CANSLLGGGGYTF
NA	NA	TRBV20-1	TRBJ2-3	TGCAGTGCTAGCAAGGACCCCCGCTCCTACAATGAGCAGTATTTT	CSASKDPRSYNEQYF
NA	many	TRBV18	TRBJ1-6	TGTGCCAGCCCACCATATTCGGCCTCCTATAATTCACCCCTCCACTTT	CASPPYSASYNSPLHF
NA	NA	TRBV9	TRBJ2-7	TGTGCCAGCAGCGTATCTTTTGGGGCCTCCTACGAGCAGTACTTC	CASSVSFGASYEQYF
TRBD1	many	TRBV20-1	TRBJ1-5	TGCAGTGCTTTATGGGGGACAGGGGATCAGCCCCAGCATTTT	CSALWGTGDQPQHF
NA	NA	TRBV20-1	TRBJ2-2	TGCAGTGCCAGCCCCGGGGCAGGGAACACCGGGGAGCTGTTTTTT	CSASPGAGNTGELFF
TRBD2	NA	TRBV5-1	TRBJ2-1	TGCGCCAGCAGCCCGACTAGCAACTCTTACAATGAGCAGTTCTTC	CASSPTSNSYNEQFF
TRBD1	many	TRBV7-2	TRBJ1-5	TGTGCCAGCAGCCTACAGGGGGCCGGGGGCAATCAGCCCCAGCATTTT	CASSLQGAGGNQPQHF
NA	many	TRBV11-3	TRBJ2-1	TGTGCCAGCAGCTACATCATGGGGGACTCACAGTTCTTC	CASSYIMGDSQFF
TRBD1	few	TRBV11-1	TRBJ2-1	TGTGCCAGCAGTCAGGACAGGGGAGCTGAGCAGTTCTTC	CASSQDRGAEQFF
TRBD1	NA	TRBV7-9	TRBJ2-5	TGTGCCAGCAGCTCGCCCCCGACAGGGTTACAAGAGACCCAGTACTTC	CASSSPPTGLQETQYF
TRBD2	many	TRBV5-5	TRBJ2-7	TGTGCCAGCAGTCCAGCGGGGATCCGCGAGCAGTACTTC	CASSPAGIREQYF
NA	once	TRBV15	TRBJ1-4	TGTGCCACCAGCAGAGTAGGGGAGGAGGAACTGTTTTTT	CATSRVGEEELFF
TRBD1	few	TRBV18	TRBJ2-7	TGTGCCAGCTCACCCGGGACAGTCGGCTACGAGCAGTACTTC	CASSPGTVGYEQYF
NA	NA	TRBV7-6	TRBJ1-4	TGTGCCAGCAGCTTAGCGGACGGGGGGACTAATGAAAAACTGTTTTTT	CASSLADGGTNEKLFF
NA	many	TRBV6-2/TRBV6-3	TRBJ2-7	TGTGCCAGCATCCATTACGAGCAGTACTTC	CASIHYEQYF
NA	many	TRBV9	TRBJ1-6	TGTGCCAGCAGCTTAAGGCCGTCTAATTCACCCCTCCACTTT	CASSLRPSNSPLHF
NA	many	TRBV20-1	TRBJ1-5	TGCAGTGCGAAGGGGCAGGGGAGAGGAGACAATCAGCCCCAGCATTTT	CSAKGQGRGDNQPQHF
NA	few	TRBV6-6	TRBJ1-3	TGTGCCAGCAGCTACGACGGGACCTCTGGAAACACCATATATTTT	CASSYDGTSGNTIYF
NA	NA	TRBV7-8	TRBJ1-1	TGTGCCAGCAGCTTAGCTGGGGGGGATGAAGCTCTCTTT	CASSLAGGDEALF
NA	many	TRBV14	TRBJ2-7	TGTGCCAGCAGCCAAGATCTCCGGGACGAGCAGTACTTC	CASSQDLRDEQYF
NA	many	TRBV12-3/TRBV12-4	TRBJ2-1	TGTGCCACCTGTAGAGGACAACTTAATGAGCAGTTCTTC	CATCRGQLNEQFF
NA	NA	TRBV4-2	TRBJ1-1	TGTGCCAGCAGCCAAGAAGCAACAGTGAACACTGAAGCTTTCTTT	CASSQEATVNTEAFF
NA	many	TRBV7-2	TRBJ1-6	TGTGCCAGCAGCTTAGTGGGCTCACCCCTCCACTTT	CASSLVGSPLHF
TRBD2	many	TRBV9	TRBJ2-3	TGTGCCAGCGGGACTAGCGCTCCACAGGATACGCAGTATTTT	CASGTSAPQDTQYF
NA	many	TRBV19	TRBJ2-7	TGTGCCAGTAGTATCCCCGGGGGTTACGAGCAGTACTTC	CASSIPGGYEQYF
NA	NA	TRBV10-1	TRBJ2-2	TGCGCCAGCAGGGACCGAGGGAGCACCGGGGAGCTGTTTTTT	CASRDRGSTGELFF
TRBD2	many	TRBV10-2	TRBJ2-7	TGCGCCAGCAGCGACTCGGGGGCTAGCGGGGGACTCCCCTACGAGCAGTACTTC	CASSDSGASGGLPYEQYF
TRBD2	many	TRBV19	TRBJ2-2	TGTGCCAGTAGTAGGAGCCTAGCGGGGATAACGAACACCGGGGAGCTGTTTTTT	CASSRSLAGITNTGELFF
NA	NA	TRBV11-2	TRBJ2-2	TGTGCCAGCAGCCCTAGACTAGGGACCACCGGGGAGCTGGTTTTT	CASSPRLGTTGELVF
TRBD1	NA	TRBV20-1	TRBJ2-1	TGCGGTGCTTACGGGCCCCGACAGGGCCATGAGCAGTTCTTC	CGAYGPRQGHEQFF
TRBD1	many	TRBV14	TRBJ1-4	TGTGCCAGCCCGACAGGGCCTAATGAAAAACTGTTTTTT	CASPTGPNEKLFF
NA	NA	TRBV11-1	TRBJ2-1	TGCGCCAGCAGTGCACCCACCGGGACAACTAATGAGCAGTTCTTC	CASSAPTGTTNEQFF
NA	many	TRBV20-1	TRBJ2-3	TGCAGTGCTAGAGGGCAGGTAGATACGCAGTATTTT	CSARGQVDTQYF
NA	many	TRBV29-1	TRBJ2-5	TGCAGCGTTGAAGATCTTGGGAGGGGGCAAGAGACCCAGTACTTC	CSVEDLGRGQETQYF
NA	many	TRBV5-1	TRBJ2-5	TGCGCCAGCAGCTTGGTGGGGGTTGAGACCCAGTACTTC	CASSLVGVETQYF
NA	many	TRBV11-2	TRBJ2-7	TGTGCCAGCAGCTTAGATTCAGGGGAATTCGCCTACGAGCAGTACTTC	CASSLDSGEFAYEQYF
TRBD2	NA	TRBV12-3/TRBV12-4	TRBJ2-7	TGTGCCAGCAGCTCAGGGACTAGAAGCGTGCAGTACTTC	CASSSGTRSVQYF
TRBD2	NA	TRBV9	TRBJ2-3	TGTGCCAGCGTCTTAGGAGCTGGGACTAGCGGGGGGACCACAGATACGCAGTATTTT	CASVLGAGTSGGTTDTQYF
NA	NA	TRBV6-6	TRBJ2-5	TGTGCCAGCAGTTACTTAGGTGATGTGGAGACCCAGTACTTC	CASSYLGDVETQYF
TRBD2	many	TRBV7-9	TRBJ2-5	TGTGCCAGCAGCCCTCGTGGCGGGAGATTACAAGAGACCCAGTACTTC	CASSPRGGRLQETQYF
TRBD1	many	TRBV6-5	TRBJ2-5	TGTGCCAGCAGTAGGCCGGGACAGGGTGAAGAGACCCAGTACTTC	CASSRPGQGEETQYF